This T cell receptor (beta chain) came from a study of blood T cell repertoires in COVID-19 (dated by TCRdb to 2018 to 2021). Looking at the study overall: Collaborator samples came from the United States, Italy and Spain and covered acute and convalescent phases of COVID-19. The prospective study material was composed of cDNA or gDNA derived from T cells, B-cell-depleted T cells, or PBMCs. Subjects who had been exposed to COVID-19, were actively infected with it, or had recovered from it provided the deeply sampled blood TCRbeta repertoires that made up the dataset. The repertoires were released in a freely available public database intended as a resource for research on the immune response to SARS-CoV-2. The samples were drawn from the first 160 participants of the ongoing ImmuneRACE study and from 950 to 1,500 subjects provided by 6 global collaborators. A de-identified subject ID, COVID-19 status, age in years and sex were almost always included in the sample metadata. Where available, HLA class I and class II types were obtained from metadata supplied by the sample provider rather than from assay-based typing.

In the germline V gene, CDR1 corresponds to SGHRS and CDR2 to YFSETQ. The germline V end is reduced by 4 bases and the J end by 7 bases; junction bases left unmatched: 13. Counted from cysteine to phenylalanine, this CDR3 has 15 amino acids. Only the CDR3 region is kept as DNA, spanning 45 bases read in frame from base 1. The immunoSEQ Assay, a bias-controlled multiplex PCR, was used to amplify TCRbeta CDR3 regions from genomic DNA. Concerning the study's data processing: The number of nucleated cells in each sample was estimated from the amplification of reference gene primers within the assay. To quantify the absolute abundance of each unique TCRbeta CDR3 rearrangement, sequence reads were collapsed and filtered. For each sample, productive Simpson clonality was calculated by taking the square root of Simpson's diversity index across productive rearrangements. TCRdb mirrors the immuneACCESS table, restricted to in-frame sequences. Some clones are absent from its copies; in checked studies, under half trace to an unresolved V gene, and the reason for the others is unknown. For V, J and clone size, that table is used; D and trimming come from the DNA. This sample has more than 100,000 clones in its table, and roughly 83% of those were observed once. More than 1.4% of the sample is taken by the ten largest.

Whole blood was collected in K2EDTA tubes by collaborating institutions according to the institutions' own protocols. For TCRbeta analysis, collaborators shipped samples in one of three forms: frozen whole blood, isolated PBMCs, or DNA extracted from either of those sample types. What the authors observed across the whole study: How much clinical and demographic metadata was included differed by source and by participant, and the metadata was provided uncurated.

The sample holds one count of this clone. Its antigen is currently not known. Nothing much larger sits one base from this clone, and base qualities are not available. This chain joins TRBV5-1 to TRBJ2-5, with 7 bases in between that match TRBD1. The clonotype comes from a man aged 60-69 years with acute or convalescent COVID-19. The sequenced sample consisted of peripheral blood. The bases read TGCGCCAGCAGCATAGAGGGACAGCCTCAGGGGACCCAGTACTTC. This gives the protein CASSIEGQPQGTQYF.